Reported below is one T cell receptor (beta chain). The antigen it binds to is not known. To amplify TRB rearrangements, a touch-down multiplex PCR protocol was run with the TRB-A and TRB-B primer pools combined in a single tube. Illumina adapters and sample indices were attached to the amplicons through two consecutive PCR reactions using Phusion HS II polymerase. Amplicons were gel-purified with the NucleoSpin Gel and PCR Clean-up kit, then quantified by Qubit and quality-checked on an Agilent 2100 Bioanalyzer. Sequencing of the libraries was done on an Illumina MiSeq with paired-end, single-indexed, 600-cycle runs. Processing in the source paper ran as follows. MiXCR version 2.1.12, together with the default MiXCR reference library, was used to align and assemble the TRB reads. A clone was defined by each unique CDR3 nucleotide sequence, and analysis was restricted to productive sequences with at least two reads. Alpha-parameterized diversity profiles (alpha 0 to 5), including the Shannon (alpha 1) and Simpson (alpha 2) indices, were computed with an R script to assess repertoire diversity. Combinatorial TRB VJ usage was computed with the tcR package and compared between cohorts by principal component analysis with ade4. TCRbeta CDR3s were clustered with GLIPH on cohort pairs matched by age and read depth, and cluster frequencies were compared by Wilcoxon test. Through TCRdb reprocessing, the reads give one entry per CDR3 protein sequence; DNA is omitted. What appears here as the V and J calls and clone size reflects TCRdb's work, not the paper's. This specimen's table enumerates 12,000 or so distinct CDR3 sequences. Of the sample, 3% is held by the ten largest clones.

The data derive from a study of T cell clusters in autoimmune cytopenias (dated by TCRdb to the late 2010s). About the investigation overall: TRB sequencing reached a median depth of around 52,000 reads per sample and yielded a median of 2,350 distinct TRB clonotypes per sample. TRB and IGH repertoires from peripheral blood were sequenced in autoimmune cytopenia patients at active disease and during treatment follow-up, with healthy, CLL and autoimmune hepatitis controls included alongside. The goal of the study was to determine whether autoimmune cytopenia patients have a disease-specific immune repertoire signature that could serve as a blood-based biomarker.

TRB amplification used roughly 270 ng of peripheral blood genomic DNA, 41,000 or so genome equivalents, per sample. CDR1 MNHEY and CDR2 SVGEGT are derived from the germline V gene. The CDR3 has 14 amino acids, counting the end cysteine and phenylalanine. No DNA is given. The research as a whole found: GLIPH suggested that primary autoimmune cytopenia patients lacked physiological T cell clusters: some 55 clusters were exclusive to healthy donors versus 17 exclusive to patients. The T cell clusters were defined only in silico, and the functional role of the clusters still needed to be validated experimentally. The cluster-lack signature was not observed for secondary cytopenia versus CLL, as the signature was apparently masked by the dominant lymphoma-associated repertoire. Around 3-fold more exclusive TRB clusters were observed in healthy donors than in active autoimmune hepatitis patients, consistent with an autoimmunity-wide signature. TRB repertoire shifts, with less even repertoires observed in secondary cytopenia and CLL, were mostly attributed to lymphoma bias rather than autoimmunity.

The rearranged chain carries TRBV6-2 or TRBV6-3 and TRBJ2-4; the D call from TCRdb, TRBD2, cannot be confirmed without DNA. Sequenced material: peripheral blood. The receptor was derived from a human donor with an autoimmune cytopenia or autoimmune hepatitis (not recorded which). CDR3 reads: CASRLGGPLNIQYF.